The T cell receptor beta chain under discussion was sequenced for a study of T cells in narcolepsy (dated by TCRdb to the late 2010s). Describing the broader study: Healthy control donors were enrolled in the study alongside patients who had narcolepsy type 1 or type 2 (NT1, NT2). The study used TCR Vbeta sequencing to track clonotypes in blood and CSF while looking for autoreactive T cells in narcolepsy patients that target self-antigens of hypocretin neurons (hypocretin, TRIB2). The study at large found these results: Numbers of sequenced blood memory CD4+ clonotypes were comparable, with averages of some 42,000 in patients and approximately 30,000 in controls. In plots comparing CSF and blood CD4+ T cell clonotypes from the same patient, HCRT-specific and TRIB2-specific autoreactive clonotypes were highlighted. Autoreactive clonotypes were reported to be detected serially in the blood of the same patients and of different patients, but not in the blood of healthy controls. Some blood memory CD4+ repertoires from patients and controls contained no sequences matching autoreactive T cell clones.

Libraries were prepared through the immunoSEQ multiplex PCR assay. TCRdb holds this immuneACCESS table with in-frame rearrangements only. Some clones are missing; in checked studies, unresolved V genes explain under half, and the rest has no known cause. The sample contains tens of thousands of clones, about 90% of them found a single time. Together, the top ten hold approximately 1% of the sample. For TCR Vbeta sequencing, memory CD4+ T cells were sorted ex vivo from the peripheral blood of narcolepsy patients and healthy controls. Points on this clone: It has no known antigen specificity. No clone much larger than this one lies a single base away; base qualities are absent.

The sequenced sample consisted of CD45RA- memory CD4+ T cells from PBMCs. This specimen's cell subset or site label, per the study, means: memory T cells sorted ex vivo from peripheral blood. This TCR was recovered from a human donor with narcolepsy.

The DNA sequence is as follows: TGTGCCTGGAGGGGGAAAGTCTCAACTATAGATGGTTCGGACGGCTACACCTTC. This codes for CAWRGKVSTIDGSDGYTF. The chain employs TRBV30 and TRBJ1-2; the D gene identity is not certain. Including the terminal cysteine and phenylalanine, the CDR3 comprises 18 residues. The only DNA kept is the CDR3, 54 bases in frame from the first base. The V end loses 3 bases and the J end loses 8 bases, and a stretch of 31 bases separates them. CDR1 GTSNPN and CDR2 SVGIG were looked up in the germline V gene (reference sequence).